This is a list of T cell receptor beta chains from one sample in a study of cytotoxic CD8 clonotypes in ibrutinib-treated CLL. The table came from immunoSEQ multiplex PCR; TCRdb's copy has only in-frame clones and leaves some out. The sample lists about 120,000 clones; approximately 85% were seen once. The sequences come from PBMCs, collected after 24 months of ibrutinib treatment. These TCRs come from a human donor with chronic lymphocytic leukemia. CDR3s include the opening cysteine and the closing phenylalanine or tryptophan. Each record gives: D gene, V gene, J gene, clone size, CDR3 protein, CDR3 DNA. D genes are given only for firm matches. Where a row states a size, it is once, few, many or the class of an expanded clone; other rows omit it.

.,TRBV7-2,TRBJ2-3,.,CASSLMSQGLRSDTQYF,TGTGCCAGCAGCTTAATGAGCCAGGGGCTTCGGAGTGATACGCAGTATTTT
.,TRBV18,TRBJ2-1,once,CASSPPLRYEQFF,TGTGCCAGCTCACCACCGTTAAGGTATGAGCAGTTCTTC
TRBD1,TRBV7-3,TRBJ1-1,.,CASSYDRGNTEAFF,TGTGCCAGCAGCTACGACAGGGGGAACACTGAAGCTTTCTTT
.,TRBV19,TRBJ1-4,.,CASSIVTGNEKLFF,TGTGCCAGTAGTATAGTGACGGGAAATGAAAAACTGTTTTTT
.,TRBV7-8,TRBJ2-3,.,CASSGQEVADTQYF,TGTGCCAGCAGCGGGCAGGAGGTCGCAGATACGCAGTATTTT
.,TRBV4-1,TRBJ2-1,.,CASSRILGGTSYNEQFF,TGCGCCAGCAGCCGCATCCTGGGCGGGACTTCCTACAATGAGCAGTTCTTC
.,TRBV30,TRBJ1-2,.,CAWRPPARGGYGYTF,TGTGCCTGGAGACCCCCCGCCAGGGGCGGCTATGGCTACACCTTC
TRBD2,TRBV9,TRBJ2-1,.,CASSATSGLDNEQFF,TGTGCCAGCAGCGCGACTAGCGGACTAGACAATGAGCAGTTCTTC
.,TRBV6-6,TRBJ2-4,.,CASSYSSTSSEGIQYF,TGTGCCAGCAGTTACTCGAGTACTTCTAGCGAAGGGATTCAGTACTTC
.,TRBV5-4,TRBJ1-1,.,CASSFLDRNTEAFF,TGTGCCAGCAGCTTCCTGGACAGGAACACTGAAGCTTTCTTT
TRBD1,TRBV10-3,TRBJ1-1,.,CAITPGQGEDAFF,TGTGCCATCACGCCGGGACAGGGAGAGGATGCTTTCTTT
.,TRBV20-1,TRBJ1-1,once,CSAPGDTEAFF,TGCAGTGCTCCGGGGGACACTGAAGCTTTCTTT
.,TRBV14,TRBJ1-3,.,CASSQDRARGNTIYF,TGTGCCAGCAGCCAAGACCGGGCCAGGGGAAACACCATATATTTT
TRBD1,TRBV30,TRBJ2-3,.,CAWSPGTGTDTQYF,TGTGCCTGGAGTCCCGGGACAGGCACAGATACGCAGTATTTT
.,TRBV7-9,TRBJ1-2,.,CASSLAAGVAYGYTF,TGTGCCAGCAGCTTAGCGGCAGGGGTCGCATATGGCTACACCTTC
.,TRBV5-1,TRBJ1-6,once,CASSSTTGTPNSPLHF,TGCGCCAGCAGCTCAACTACCGGGACTCCAAATTCACCCCTCCACTTT
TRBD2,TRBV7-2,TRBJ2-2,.,CASSPTGGTTGELFF,TGTGCCAGCAGCCCGACGGGGGGGACCACCGGGGAGCTGTTTTTT
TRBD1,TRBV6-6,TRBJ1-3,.,CASTGTAPLSGNTIYF,TGTGCCAGCACCGGGACAGCACCACTGTCTGGAAACACCATATATTTT
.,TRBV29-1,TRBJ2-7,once,CSIRASYEQYF,TGCAGCATCCGGGCCTCCTACGAGCAGTACTTC
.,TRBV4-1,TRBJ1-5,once,CASSQLSDNQPQHF,TGCGCCAGCAGCCAACTCTCAGACAATCAGCCCCAGCATTTT
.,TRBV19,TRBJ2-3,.,CASSSNSDTQYF,TGTGCCAGTAGTTCGAACTCAGATACGCAGTATTTT
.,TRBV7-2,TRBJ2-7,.,CASSLSRDTNRNEQYF,TGTGCCAGCAGCTTGTCCCGGGACACGAATCGTAACGAGCAGTACTTC
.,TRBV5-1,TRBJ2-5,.,CASTLEGGEETQYF,TGCGCCAGCACCTTAGAGGGCGGGGAAGAGACCCAGTACTTC
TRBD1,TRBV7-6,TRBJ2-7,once,CASSSKSGTGTYEQYF,TGTGCCAGCAGCTCCAAGTCCGGGACAGGTACCTACGAGCAGTACTTC
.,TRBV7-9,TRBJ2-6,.,CASSSTDGANVLTF,TGTGCCAGCAGCTCGACCGACGGGGCCAACGTCCTGACTTTC
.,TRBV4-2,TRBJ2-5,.,CASSQAGARGGETQYF,TGTGCCAGCAGCCAAGCGGGGGCAAGGGGAGGCGAGACCCAGTACTTC
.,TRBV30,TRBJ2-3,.,CAWAKGGTSTDTQYF,TGTGCCTGGGCCAAGGGGGGGACTAGCACAGATACGCAGTATTTT
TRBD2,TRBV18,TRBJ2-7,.,CASSPLAGRSYEQYF,TGTGCCAGCTCACCACTAGCGGGGCGCTCCTACGAGCAGTACTTC
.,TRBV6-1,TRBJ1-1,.,CASSKGTGTEAFF,TGTGCCAGCAGTAAGGGTACGGGCACTGAAGCTTTCTTT
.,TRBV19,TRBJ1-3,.,CASSGLLAQRPSGNTIYF,TGTGCCAGTAGTGGGCTCTTAGCACAACGACCCTCTGGAAACACCATATATTTT
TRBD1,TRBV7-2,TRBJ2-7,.,CASSPGQGAAEQYF,TGTGCCAGCAGCCCGGGACAGGGGGCGGCCGAGCAGTACTTC
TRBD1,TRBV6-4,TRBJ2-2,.,CASSPEPGQVAGELFF,TGTGCCAGCAGTCCAGAGCCGGGACAGGTGGCCGGGGAGCTGTTTTTT
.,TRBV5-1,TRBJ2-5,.,CASSLEGRLETQYF,TGCGCCAGCAGCTTGGAGGGTAGGCTGGAGACCCAGTACTTC
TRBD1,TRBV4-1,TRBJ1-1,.,CASSVQTGELWAEAFF,TGCGCCAGCAGCGTCCAGACAGGGGAGCTTTGGGCTGAAGCTTTCTTT
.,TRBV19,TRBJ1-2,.,CASSRRSNYGYTF,TGTGCCAGTAGCCGGCGCAGTAACTATGGCTACACCTTC
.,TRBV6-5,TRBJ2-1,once,CASSKHPYRANEQFF,TGTGCCAGCAGTAAACACCCCTATAGAGCCAATGAGCAGTTCTTC
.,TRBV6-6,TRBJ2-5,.,CASSPGKETQYF,TGTGCCAGCAGTCCCGGGAAAGAGACCCAGTACTTC
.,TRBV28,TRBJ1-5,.,CASSLWILSNQPQHF,TGTGCCAGCAGTTTATGGATATTGAGCAATCAGCCCCAGCATTTT
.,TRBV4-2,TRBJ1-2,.,CASSQASGPRGSYTF,TGTGCCAGCAGCCAAGCCTCGGGACCGCGCGGATCCTACACCTTC
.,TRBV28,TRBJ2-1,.,CASSSTVTGNYEQFF,TGTGCCAGCAGTTCTACGGTAACGGGGAACTATGAGCAGTTCTTC
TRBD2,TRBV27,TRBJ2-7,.,CASSLGLAGPYEQYF,TGTGCCAGCAGCTTGGGACTAGCGGGACCCTACGAGCAGTACTTC
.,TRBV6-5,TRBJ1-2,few,CASIDATPGAGYTF,TGTGCCAGCATAGACGCTACACCTGGGGCTGGCTACACCTTC
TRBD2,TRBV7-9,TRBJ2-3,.,CASSLGFEREVWGTDTQYF,TGTGCCAGCAGCTTAGGTTTCGAGCGGGAGGTGTGGGGCACAGATACGCAGTATTTT
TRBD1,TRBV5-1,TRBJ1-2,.,CASSLRTGGIGSNYGYTF,TGCGCCAGCAGCTTGAGAACAGGGGGTATAGGGAGTAACTATGGCTACACCTTC
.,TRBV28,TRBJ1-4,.,CASRRYEKLFF,TGTGCCAGCAGGAGGTATGAAAAACTGTTTTTT
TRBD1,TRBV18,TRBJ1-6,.,CASSPGQGQNSPLHF,TGTGCCAGCTCACCCGGACAGGGTCAGAATTCACCCCTCCACTTT
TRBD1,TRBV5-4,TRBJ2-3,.,CASSSGQPTDTQYF,TGTGCCAGCAGCTCGGGACAGCCCACAGATACGCAGTATTTT
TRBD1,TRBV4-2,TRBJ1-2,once,CASSQIDNRGSNGYTF,TGTGCCAGCAGCCAAATAGATAACAGGGGAAGTAATGGCTACACCTTC
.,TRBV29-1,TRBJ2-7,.,CSVRGATRYEQYF,TGCAGCGTTCGCGGGGCCACACGCTACGAGCAGTACTTC
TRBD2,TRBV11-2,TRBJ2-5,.,CASSPGLAGGETQYF,TGTGCCAGCAGCCCTGGGCTAGCGGGAGGAGAGACCCAGTACTTC
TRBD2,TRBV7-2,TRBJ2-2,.,CASSLDIAGGTGELFF,TGTGCCAGCAGCTTAGATATAGCGGGAGGCACCGGGGAGCTGTTTTTT
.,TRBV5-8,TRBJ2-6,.,CASSLRDSGANVLTF,TGTGCCAGCAGCTTAAGGGACTCTGGGGCCAACGTCCTGACTTTC
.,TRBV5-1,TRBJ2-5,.,CASSFYPARGDETQYF,TGCGCCAGCAGCTTTTACCCCGCGAGGGGAGATGAGACCCAGTACTTC
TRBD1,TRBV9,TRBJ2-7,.,CASSVGHRDSSYEQYF,TGTGCCAGCAGCGTAGGGCACCGGGACAGCTCCTACGAGCAGTACTTC
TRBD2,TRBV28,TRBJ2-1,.,CASSPLAASSYNEQFF,TGTGCCAGCAGTCCACTAGCGGCGAGCTCCTACAATGAGCAGTTCTTC
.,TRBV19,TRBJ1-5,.,CASSIDIRGPQHF,TGTGCCAGTAGTATAGATATTCGCGGGCCCCAGCATTTT
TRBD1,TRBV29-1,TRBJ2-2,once,CSANTDRGPTGELFF,TGCAGCGCAAATACCGACAGGGGGCCGACCGGGGAGCTGTTTTTT
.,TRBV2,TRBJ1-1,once,CASTRLQAKQLNTEAFF,TGTGCCAGCACACGGCTACAGGCTAAACAACTGAACACTGAAGCTTTCTTT